This T cell receptor (beta chain) was observed in a study of blood T cells in healthy people across ages. Study-wide points: Roughly linear age-related decline in beta diversity appeared, significant by age about 37.

Per sample, a minimum of 7 million PBMCs were isolated. This clonotype was picked up a small number of times. The target antigen is unknown. The authors ran a second PCR of about 7 to 12 cycles using a sample-barcoded 5' primer and a J-beta primer mix. In TCRdb, the 5' RACE reads were re-called with MiXCR into one record per CDR3 protein. Of around 1,000,000 distinct CDR3 sequences in the sample, less than 25% are singletons; the top ten hold 0.75%. Germline lookup yields CDR1 SQVTM and CDR2 ANQGSEA. The CDR3 length is 13 residues. The same data also went into a second study, on T cells of mothers and their children. Turning to that study: The second PCR's M1S primer added sample barcodes and 2-4 random nucleotides.

The specimen was blood. The clonotype originates from a girl aged 2 to 9 in good health. V usage is TRBV29-1 and J usage is TRBJ2-5, with a weak D call TRBD1 (6 bases). The J call may be incorrect, as the DNA end agrees better with TRBJ2-7. CDR3 coding DNA: TGCAGCGTTGAATTGGGACATGTCCACGAGCAGTACTTC. Protein product: CSVELGHVHEQYF.